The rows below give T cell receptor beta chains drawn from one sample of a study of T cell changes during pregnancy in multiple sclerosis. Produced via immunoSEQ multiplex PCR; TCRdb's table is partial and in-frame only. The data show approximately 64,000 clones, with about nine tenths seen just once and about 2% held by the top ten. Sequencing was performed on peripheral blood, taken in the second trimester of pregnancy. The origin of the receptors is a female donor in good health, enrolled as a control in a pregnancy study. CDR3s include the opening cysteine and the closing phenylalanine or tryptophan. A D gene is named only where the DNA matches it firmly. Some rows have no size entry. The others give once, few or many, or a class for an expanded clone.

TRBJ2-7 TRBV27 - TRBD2 TGTGCCAGCAGCTTGGGACTAGCGGGGGCTGAGCAGTACTTC CASSLGLAGAEQYF
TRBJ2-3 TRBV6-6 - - TGTGCCAGCAGTTACTCGCGGTTCCAAAACTCAGATACGCAGTATTTT CASSYSRFQNSDTQYF
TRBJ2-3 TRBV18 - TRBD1 TGTGCCAGCTCACCGAAGACAGGGAGCACAGATACGCAGTATTTT CASSPKTGSTDTQYF
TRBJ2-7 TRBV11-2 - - TGTGCCAGCAGCTCCCTTTTGCAGGGGAACGAGCAGTACTTC CASSSLLQGNEQYF
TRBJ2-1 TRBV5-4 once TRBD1 TGTGCCAGCAGCTCAAAGGGACAGGGGAATGAGCAGTTCTTC CASSSKGQGNEQFF
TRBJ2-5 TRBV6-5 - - TGTGCTACCAAACCCGGGGAACAAGAGACCCAGTACTTC CATKPGEQETQYF
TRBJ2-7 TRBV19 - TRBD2 TGTGCCAGTAGTCTCCCCGGGGGGTTGGGCGAGCAGTACTTC CASSLPGGLGEQYF
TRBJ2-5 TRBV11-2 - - TGTGCCAGCAGCTCCTCAGAGACCCAGTACTTC CASSSSETQYF
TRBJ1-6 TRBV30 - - TGTGCCTGGAGTTGGGAGGAAGGGAGCTCCTATAATTCACCCCTCCACTTT CAWSWEEGSSYNSPLHF
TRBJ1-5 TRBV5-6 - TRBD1 TGTGCCAGCAGCTTGGGGACAGGGAAGAGCAATCAGCCCCAGCATTTT CASSLGTGKSNQPQHF
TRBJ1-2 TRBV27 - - TGTGCCAGCAGGCGATCGGCTAACTATGGCTACACCTTC CASRRSANYGYTF
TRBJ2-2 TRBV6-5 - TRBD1 TGTGCCAGCAGTTATACGGGACAGGGCACCGGGGAGCTGTTTTTT CASSYTGQGTGELFF
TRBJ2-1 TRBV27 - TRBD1 TGTGCCAGCAGTTCCAACAGGGGGAACTACAATGAGCAGTTCTTC CASSSNRGNYNEQFF
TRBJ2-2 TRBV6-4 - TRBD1 TGTGCCAGCAGTGGGACAGGGGAGAACACCGGGGAGCTGTTTTTT CASSGTGENTGELFF
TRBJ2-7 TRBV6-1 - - TGTGCCAGCGGACTGAGCCAACTCGGGGGTGAGCAGTACTTC CASGLSQLGGEQYF
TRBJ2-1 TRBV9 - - TGTGCCAGCAGCGTTCTGTCCGGGAGCTCAAATGAGCAGTTCTTC CASSVLSGSSNEQFF
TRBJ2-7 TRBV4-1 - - TGCGCCAGCAGCCAACCCGCTAGAGATTTCCACGAGCAGTACTTC CASSQPARDFHEQYF
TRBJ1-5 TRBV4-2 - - TGTGCCAGCAGCCAAGATAGAGGGAATCAGCCCCAGCATTTT CASSQDRGNQPQHF
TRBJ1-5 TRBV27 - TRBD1 TGTGCCAGCAGTATTGACAGGGGAAATCAGCCCCAGCATTTT CASSIDRGNQPQHF
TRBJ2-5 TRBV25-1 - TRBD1 TGTGCCAGCAGTGCCTTTCGACAGGGGCAAGAGACCCAGTACTTC CASSAFRQGQETQYF
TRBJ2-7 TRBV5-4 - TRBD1 TGTGCCAGCAGCTTTGTAAACACAGGGGGATCTTACGAGCAGTACTTC CASSFVNTGGSYEQYF
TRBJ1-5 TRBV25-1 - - TGTGCCAGCAGCGATAGGGGTGGTAATCAGCCCCAGCATTTT CASSDRGGNQPQHF
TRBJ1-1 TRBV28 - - TGTGCCAGCAGTTTGGGGCACACTGAAGCTTTCTTT CASSLGHTEAFF
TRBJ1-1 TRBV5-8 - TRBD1 TGTGCCAGCAGCCCGACAGGGGTGGGCACTGAAGCTTTCTTT CASSPTGVGTEAFF